This T cell receptor beta chain was obtained from a study of blood T cell repertoires in COVID-19. Overall study: Material from acute and convalescent COVID-19 was sourced from the United States, Italy and Spain. Nucleic acid was either cDNA or gDNA, and it came from T cells, B-cell-depleted T cells, or PBMCs.

This CDR3 is 15 amino acids long. The germline V and J ends were trimmed by 6 bases and 5 bases, with 20 bases remaining between them. Germline CDR1 and CDR2: SGHRS and YFSETQ. Original handling: Amplifying reference gene primers gave estimates of nucleated cell counts. Libraries were prepared by immunoSEQ multiplex PCR; TCRdb keeps only in-frame clonotypes and omits some of them. Clone size and V and J calls were adopted from that table, with D and trimming inferred from the DNA. The sample holds 160,000 or so clones; approximately 80% are singletons and the top ten take around a tenth. Sequenced: peripheral blood. The TCR sequence derives from a woman in her forties or fifties with acute or convalescent COVID-19. J is TRBJ2-5 and V is TRBV5-1, with a tentative D call TRBD2 (6 bases). Here the CDR3 DNA reads TGCGCCAGCACACCATCGTTTACTAGCAGGGAGACCCAGTACTTC. It is translated as CASTPSFTSRETQYF.